This TCR beta chain originates from a study of monozygotic twins with cystic fibrosis. Notes on the study in general: Unrelated CF individuals shared fewer identical clonotypes than monozygotic CF twins. J usage was most co-twin-similar in 8 of 16 pairs, V in 13. In this small cohort, shared CDR3 numbers showed no association with age, concordance or disease severity.

Comments on this clone: The antigen remains undetermined.

Germline V gene lookup returns CDR1 SGHNT and CDR2 YYREEE (reference sequence). V was clipped by 3 bases and J by 0 bases; unmatched bases: 5. This CDR3 region has 17 residues. Profiling relied on immunoSEQ multiplex PCR, and the TCRdb table lists in-frame clones only, not all of them. This table has around 15,000 clones, more than 80% appearing once. The clonotype was recovered from a boy aged 5-17 years with cystic fibrosis. The rearrangement joins TRBV5-4 to TRBJ2-6; 8 nucleotides align to TRBD1. Source material: blood. The CDR3 bases are TGTGCCAGCAGCTCGGACAGGGCCCCCTCTGGGGCCAACGTCCTGACTTTC. Translation gives CASSSDRAPSGANVLTF.